What follows describes a single T cell receptor (beta chain). Its antigen is as yet unknown. This entry comes from a study of multiple sclerosis patients with progressive multifocal leukoencephalopathy. Overall study findings and caveats: Less diverse TRB repertoires were suggested in most PML patients. PML-onset expanded TRB clones were detectable before and during natalizumab therapy.

Synthetic inline TR CDR3 controls covering all V-J pairings were spiked into each PCR. TCRdb's table, derived via immunoSEQ multiplex PCR, lists solely in-frame clones and lacks some. The sample lists some 30,000 clones; around nine tenths were seen once. Germline CDR1 LGHNT, CDR2 FRNRAP. Trimming took off 6 bases at V and 3 bases at J, with 14 bases between the two ends. This CDR3 is built from 14 residues. Time point described: before natalizumab initiation. The sample was PBMCs. This chain links TRBV12-5 with TRBJ1-1; tentative D call: TRBD1 (5 bases). The receptor comes from a human donor with multiple sclerosis. The CDR3 DNA sequence: TGTGCTAGTGGACCCGGGGGTTTTTACACTGAAGCTTTCTTT. Protein product: CASGPGGFYTEAFF.